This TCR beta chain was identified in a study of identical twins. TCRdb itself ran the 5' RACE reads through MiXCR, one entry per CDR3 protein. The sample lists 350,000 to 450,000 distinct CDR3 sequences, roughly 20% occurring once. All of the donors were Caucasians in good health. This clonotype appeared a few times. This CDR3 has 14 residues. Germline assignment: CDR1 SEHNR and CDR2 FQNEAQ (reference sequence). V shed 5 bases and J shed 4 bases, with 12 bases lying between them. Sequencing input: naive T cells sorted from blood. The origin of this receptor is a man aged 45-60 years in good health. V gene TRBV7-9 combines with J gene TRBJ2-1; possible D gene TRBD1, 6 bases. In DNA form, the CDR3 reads TGTGCCAGCAGCCCCTGGGACACATACAATGAGCAGTTCTTC. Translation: CASSPWDTYNEQFF.